The rows below give T cell receptor beta chains drawn from one sample of a study of T cell repertoires in cytomegalovirus infection. TCRdb re-called the reads through MiXCR, storing one row per CDR3 protein. The repertoire holds roughly 200,000 distinct CDR3 sequences, 30% to 45% seen once, with approximately 59% in the top ten. The antigens for these receptors are not known. The sample here was CD8+ T cells from cultured PBMCs, taken from culture after CMV antigen stimulation. These receptor sequences come from a human donor in good health (CMV status not recorded). Some clones in this sample may be carry-over from other donors' samples. CDR3s include the opening cysteine and the closing phenylalanine or tryptophan. D genes are given only for firm matches. Clone size is stated in some rows and not others, as once, few, many or a class when expanded.

TRBV7-8	TRBJ2-2	-	16	TRBD2	CASSSGLAGNTGELFF	TGTGCCAGCAGCTCCGGGCTAGCGGGGAACACCGGGGAGCTGTTTTTT
TRBV5-1	TRBJ2-1	-	15	-	CASSPPGVRLVEQFF	TGCGCCAGCAGCCCCCCAGGGGTCCGCTTGGTCGAGCAGTTCTTC
TRBV10-3	TRBJ1-4	-	15	TRBD1	CAISDQQGAGEKLFF	TGTGCCATCAGTGACCAACAGGGGGCTGGTGAAAAACTGTTTTTT
TRBV20-1	TRBJ1-1	few	15	-	CSAPGRKMVNTEAFF	TGCAGTGCCCCAGGCAGAAAGATGGTGAACACTGAAGCTTTCTTT
TRBV19	TRBJ1-2	-	13	-	CASSTRTGYGYTF	TGTGCCAGTAGTACACGGACGGGCTATGGCTACACCTTC
TRBV7-3	TRBJ2-1	-	16	TRBD2	CASSPFSGGAEGEQFF	TGTGCCAGCAGCCCGTTTTCGGGGGGGGCTGAGGGTGAGCAGTTCTTC
TRBV7-9	TRBJ2-1	-	14	-	CASSLLLRGNEQFF	TGTGCCAGCAGCCTCCTACTGAGAGGTAATGAGCAGTTCTTC
TRBV20-1	TRBJ1-5	few	17	-	CSARGGQPFYSNQPQHF	TGCAGTGCTAGAGGCGGACAGCCTTTCTATAGCAATCAGCCCCAGCATTTT
TRBV6-6	TRBJ2-1	-	14	-	CASSYSVLNNEQFF	TGTGCCAGCAGTTACTCGGTCCTTAACAATGAGCAGTTCTTC
TRBV12-3/TRBV12-4	TRBJ2-2	-	14	TRBD1	CASSWGQGGGELFF	TGTGCCAGCAGTTGGGGACAGGGCGGCGGGGAGCTGTTTTTT
TRBV5-1	TRBJ1-2	many	13	-	CASRGTLNYGYTF	TGCGCCAGCAGAGGGACACTGAACTATGGCTACACCTTC
TRBV29-1	TRBJ2-1	-	13	TRBD2	CSVLSGRTPEQFF	TGCAGCGTTCTTAGCGGGAGGACTCCTGAGCAGTTCTTC
TRBV4-1	TRBJ2-1	-	13	-	CASSPSWGNEQFF	TGCGCCAGCAGCCCCTCTTGGGGAAATGAGCAGTTCTTC
TRBV28	TRBJ2-3	-	15	TRBD2	CASSLETSAADTQYF	TGTGCCAGCAGTTTAGAGACTAGCGCCGCAGATACGCAGTATTTT
TRBV20-1	TRBJ1-2	-	17	TRBD1	CSASADRVKFANYGYTF	TGCAGTGCTAGTGCTGACAGGGTCAAGTTCGCTAACTATGGCTACACCTTC
TRBV7-8	TRBJ2-1	many	15	TRBD2	CASSSRGSSYNEQFF	TGTGCCAGCAGCTCGCGGGGGAGCTCCTACAATGAGCAGTTCTTC
TRBV5-1	TRBJ2-5	once	12	TRBD2	CASQGGMETQYF	TGCGCCAGCCAGGGAGGGATGGAGACCCAGTACTTC
TRBV2	TRBJ1-6	-	15	-	CASSEADSRGSPLHF	TGTGCCAGCAGTGAAGCCGACTCCCGGGGGTCACCCCTCCACTTT
TRBV28	TRBJ2-3	few	15	-	CASSLRDTVSDTQYF	TGTGCCAGCAGTTTGCGGGACACCGTCTCAGATACGCAGTATTTT
TRBV2	TRBJ2-1	-	10	-	CASTTVEQFF	TGTGCCAGCACGACAGTCGAGCAGTTCTTC
TRBV20-1	TRBJ2-7	many	12	-	CSAPNTGSEQYF	TGCAGTGCTCCAAATACAGGGTCCGAGCAGTACTTC
TRBV7-9	TRBJ2-3	few	15	-	CASSDSGLSTDTQYF	TGTGCCAGCAGCGATAGCGGACTAAGCACAGATACGCAGTATTTT
TRBV11-2	TRBJ1-1	-	13	TRBD1	CASSPDRGFEAFF	TGTGCCAGCAGCCCCGACAGGGGTTTTGAAGCTTTCTTT
TRBV7-6	TRBJ2-3	-	15	-	CASSLAIGTTDTQYF	TGTGCCAGCAGCTTAGCGATTGGGACTACAGATACGCAGTATTTT
TRBV19	TRBJ2-2	-	16	TRBD1	CASSIGTGEGTGELFF	TGTGCCAGTAGTATCGGGACAGGGGAGGGCACCGGGGAGCTGTTTTTT